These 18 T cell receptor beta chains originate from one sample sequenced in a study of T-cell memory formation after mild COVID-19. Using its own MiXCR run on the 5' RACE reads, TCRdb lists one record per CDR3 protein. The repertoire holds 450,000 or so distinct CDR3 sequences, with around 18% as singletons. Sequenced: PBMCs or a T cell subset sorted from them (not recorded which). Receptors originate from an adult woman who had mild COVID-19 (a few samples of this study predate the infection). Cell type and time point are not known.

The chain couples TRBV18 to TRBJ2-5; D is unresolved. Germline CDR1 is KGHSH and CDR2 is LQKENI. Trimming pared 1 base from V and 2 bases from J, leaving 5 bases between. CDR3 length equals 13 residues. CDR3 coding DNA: TGTGCCAGCTCACCACGACAACAAGAGACCCAGTACTTC. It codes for CASSPRQQETQYF.

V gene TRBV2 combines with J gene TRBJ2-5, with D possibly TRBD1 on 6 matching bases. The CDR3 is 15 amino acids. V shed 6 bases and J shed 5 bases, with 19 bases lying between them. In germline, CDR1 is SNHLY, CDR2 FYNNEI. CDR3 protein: CASRPRNRVPETQYF. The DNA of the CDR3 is TGTGCCAGCAGGCCTCGGAACAGGGTACCGGAGACCCAGTACTTC.

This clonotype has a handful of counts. Written as DNA, the CDR3 is TGCGCCAGCAGCTCAACCCAGGCGGAGCATGGCTACACCTTC. It is translated as CASSSTQAEHGYTF. The gene calls are TRBV4-1 and TRBJ1-2; D remains unclear. Germline assignment: CDR1 MGHRA and CDR2 YSYEKL. The CDR3 spans 14 residues. The V end was cut by 5 bases, the J end by 6 bases, with 16 bases between.

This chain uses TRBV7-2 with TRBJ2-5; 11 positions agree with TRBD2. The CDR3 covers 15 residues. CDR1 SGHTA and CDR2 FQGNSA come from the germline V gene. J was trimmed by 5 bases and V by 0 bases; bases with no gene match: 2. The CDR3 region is CASSLASGGVETQYF. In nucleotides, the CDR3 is TGTGCCAGCAGCTTAGCTAGCGGGGGGGTTGAGACCCAGTACTTC. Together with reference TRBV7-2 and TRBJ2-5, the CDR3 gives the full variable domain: GAGVSQSPSNKVTEKGKDVELRCDPISGHTALYWYRQSLGQGLEFLIYFQGNSAPDKSGLPSDRFSAERTGGSVSTLTIQRTQQEDSAVYLCASSLASGGVETQYFGPGTRLLVL.

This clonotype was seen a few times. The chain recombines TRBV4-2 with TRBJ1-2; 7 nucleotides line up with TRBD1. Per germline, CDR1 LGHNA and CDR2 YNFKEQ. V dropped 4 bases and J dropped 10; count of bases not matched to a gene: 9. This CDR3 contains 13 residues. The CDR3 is CASSRTGGRDYTF. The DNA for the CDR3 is TGTGCCAGCAGCCGGACAGGAGGCAGAGACTACACCTTC.

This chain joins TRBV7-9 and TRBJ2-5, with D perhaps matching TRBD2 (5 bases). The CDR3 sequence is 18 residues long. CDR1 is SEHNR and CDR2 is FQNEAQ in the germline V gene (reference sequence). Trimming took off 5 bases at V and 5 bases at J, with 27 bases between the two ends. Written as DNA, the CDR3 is TGTGCCAGCAGCGTCCCTCGAAATTTTTTTGAGGGTGGGGAGACCCAGTACTTC. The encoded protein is CASSVPRNFFEGGETQYF.

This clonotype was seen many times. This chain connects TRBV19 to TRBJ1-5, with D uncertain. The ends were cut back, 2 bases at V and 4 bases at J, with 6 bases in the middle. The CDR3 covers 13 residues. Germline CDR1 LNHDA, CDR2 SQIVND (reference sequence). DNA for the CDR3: TGTGCCAGTAGTATAAACCATAATCAGCCCCAGCATTTT. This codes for CASSINHNQPQHF.

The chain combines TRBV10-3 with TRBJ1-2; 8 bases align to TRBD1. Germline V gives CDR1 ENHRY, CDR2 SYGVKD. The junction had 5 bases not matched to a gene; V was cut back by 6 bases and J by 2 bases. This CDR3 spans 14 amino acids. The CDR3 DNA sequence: TGTGCCATCAGGGGGACAGGCCAAAACTATGGCTACACCTTC. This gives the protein CAIRGTGQNYGYTF.

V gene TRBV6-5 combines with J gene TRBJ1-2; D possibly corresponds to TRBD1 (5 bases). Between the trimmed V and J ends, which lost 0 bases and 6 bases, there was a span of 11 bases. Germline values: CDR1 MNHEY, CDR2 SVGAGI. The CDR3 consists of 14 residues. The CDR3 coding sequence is TGTGCCAGCAGTTACTCGATAAGGGGCCATGGCTACACCTTC. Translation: CASSYSIRGHGYTF.

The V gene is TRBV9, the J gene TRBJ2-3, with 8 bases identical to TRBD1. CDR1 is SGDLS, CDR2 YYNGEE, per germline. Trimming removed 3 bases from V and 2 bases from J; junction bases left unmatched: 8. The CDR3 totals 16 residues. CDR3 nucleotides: TGTGCCAGCAGCGCCCAGGACAGGGTAGACACAGATACGCAGTATTTT. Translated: CASSAQDRVDTDTQYF.

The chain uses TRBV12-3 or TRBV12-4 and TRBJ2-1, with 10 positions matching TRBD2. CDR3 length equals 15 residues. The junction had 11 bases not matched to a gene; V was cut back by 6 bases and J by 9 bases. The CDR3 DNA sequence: TGTGCCAGCAGGGCACTAGCGGGATATTCGGGTGAGCAGTTCTTC. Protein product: CASRALAGYSGEQFF.

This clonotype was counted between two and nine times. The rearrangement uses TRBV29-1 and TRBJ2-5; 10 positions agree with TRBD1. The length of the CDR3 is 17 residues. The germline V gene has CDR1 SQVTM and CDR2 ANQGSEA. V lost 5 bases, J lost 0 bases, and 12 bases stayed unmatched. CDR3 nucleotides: TGCAGCGTTCAAGGGCGGGACAGGGGAATCTACCAAGAGACCCAGTACTTC. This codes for CSVQGRDRGIYQETQYF. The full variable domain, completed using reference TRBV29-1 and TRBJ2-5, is SAVISQKPSRDICQRGTSLTIQCQVDSQVTMMFWYRQQPGQSLTLIATANQGSEATYESGFVIDKFPISRPNLTFSTLTVSNMSPEDSSIYLCSVQGRDRGIYQETQYFGPGTRLLVL.

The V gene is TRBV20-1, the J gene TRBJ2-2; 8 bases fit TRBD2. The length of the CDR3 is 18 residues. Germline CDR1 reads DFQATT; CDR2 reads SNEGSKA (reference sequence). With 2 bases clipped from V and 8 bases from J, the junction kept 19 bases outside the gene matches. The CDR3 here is CSARPRRRGVIVLGELFF. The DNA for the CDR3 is TGCAGTGCTAGACCGCGCCGGCGGGGGGTTATTGTCTTGGGGGAGCTGTTTTTT.

The CDR3 loop reads CASSQDPDRGMCEQFF. The CDR3 DNA reads TGCGCCAGCAGCCAAGATCCGGACAGGGGAATGTGTGAGCAGTTCTTC. V gene TRBV4-1 combines with J gene TRBJ2-1; 9 nucleotides line up with TRBD1. Trimming removed 0 bases from V and 9 bases from J; junction bases left unmatched: 9. The CDR3 has 16 residues. Germline CDR1 is MGHRA and CDR2 is YSYEKL.

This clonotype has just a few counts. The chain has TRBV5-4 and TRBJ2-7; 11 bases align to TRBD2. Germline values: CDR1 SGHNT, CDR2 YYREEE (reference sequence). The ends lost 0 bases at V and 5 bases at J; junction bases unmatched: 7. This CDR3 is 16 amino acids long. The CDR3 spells CASSLVVTSGIHEQYF. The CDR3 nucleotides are TGTGCCAGCAGCTTGGTGGTGACTAGCGGGATACACGAGCAGTACTTC.

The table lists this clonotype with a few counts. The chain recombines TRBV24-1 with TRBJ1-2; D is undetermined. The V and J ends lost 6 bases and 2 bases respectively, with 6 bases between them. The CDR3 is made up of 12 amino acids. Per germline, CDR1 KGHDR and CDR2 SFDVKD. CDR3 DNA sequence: TGTGCCACCAGTAAACAGAACTATGGCTACACCTTC. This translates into CATSKQNYGYTF.

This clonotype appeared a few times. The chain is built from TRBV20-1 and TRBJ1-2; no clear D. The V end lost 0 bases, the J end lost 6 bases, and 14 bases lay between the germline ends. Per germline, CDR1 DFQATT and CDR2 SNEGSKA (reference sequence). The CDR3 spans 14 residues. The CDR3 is CSAREAGSRDGYTF. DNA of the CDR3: TGCAGTGCTAGAGAAGCCGGCTCTAGGGATGGCTACACCTTC.

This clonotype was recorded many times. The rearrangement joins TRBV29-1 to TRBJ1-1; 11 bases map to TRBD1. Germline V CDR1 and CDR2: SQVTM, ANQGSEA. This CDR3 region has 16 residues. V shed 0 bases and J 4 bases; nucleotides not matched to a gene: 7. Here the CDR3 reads CSVEDHWDRGFTEAFF. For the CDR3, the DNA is TGCAGCGTTGAAGATCACTGGGACAGGGGGTTCACTGAAGCTTTCTTT.